These T cell receptor beta chains were read from a single sample in a study of T cells after yellow fever vaccination. TCRdb called the 5' RACE reads again in MiXCR, with one record for every CDR3 protein. The sample shows a few hundred thousand distinct CDR3 sequences, around 3.6% of them seen only once. The sample was PBMCs, taken on the day of the yellow fever booster vaccination. These receptors were obtained from a man aged 18-30 years who received the YFV17D yellow fever vaccine. Each CDR3 is given with its conserved first and last residue. Fields, in order: clone size, CDR3 length, J gene, D gene, V gene, CDR3 DNA, CDR3 protein. A D gene is named only where the DNA matches it firmly. Clone size is stated in some rows and not others, as once, few, many or a class when expanded.

NA	14	TRBJ2-5	NA	TRBV19	TGTGCCAGTAATCGATGGGGGCCGGAGGAGACCCAGTACTTC	CASNRWGPEETQYF
few	13	TRBJ2-1	NA	TRBV28	TGTGCCAGCAGTTCAGACCAGGGAAATGAGCAGTTCTTC	CASSSDQGNEQFF
many	9	TRBJ2-5	NA	TRBV28	TGTGCCATTGGGGAGACCCAGTACTTC	CAIGETQYF
many	13	TRBJ1-2	NA	TRBV12-3/TRBV12-4	TGTGCCAGCAGTTGGGGGGACAACCATGGCTACACCTTC	CASSWGDNHGYTF
few	16	TRBJ1-6	TRBD1	TRBV18	TGTGCCAGCTCACCAGGCTACAGGGGACGCAATTCACCCCTCCACTTT	CASSPGYRGRNSPLHF
NA	16	TRBJ1-3	NA	TRBV7-9	TGTGCCAGCAGCCGGAGTGGCAGAGGATTTGGAAACACCATATATTTT	CASSRSGRGFGNTIYF
few	14	TRBJ1-5	NA	TRBV5-5	TGTGCCAGCAGCTTGGAACAGAGCGATCAGCCCCAGCATTTT	CASSLEQSDQPQHF
many	17	TRBJ1-1	NA	TRBV7-9	TGTGCCAGCAGTTATGGGCCGGGACGGCGCATGAACACTGAAGCTTTCTTT	CASSYGPGRRMNTEAFF
few	14	TRBJ1-2	NA	TRBV7-2	TGTGCCAGCAGCCCGACGTTCTTACCCTATGGCTACACCTTC	CASSPTFLPYGYTF
NA	15	TRBJ1-6	TRBD1	TRBV7-2	TGTGCCAGCAGGGCAGGGGGATCCTATAATTCACCCCTCCACTTT	CASRAGGSYNSPLHF
NA	14	TRBJ1-6	NA	TRBV6-2/TRBV6-3	TGTGCCGGCCACGGGACGGCTGATAATTCACCCCTCCACTTT	CAGHGTADNSPLHF
many	14	TRBJ1-2	NA	TRBV19	TGTGCCAGTAGCCCGACAACGGGAGACTATGGCTACACCTTC	CASSPTTGDYGYTF
NA	14	TRBJ1-5	NA	TRBV27	TGTGCCAGCAGACCCGGACCCCTCAATCAGCCCCAGCATTTT	CASRPGPLNQPQHF
many	14	TRBJ2-3	NA	TRBV29-1	TGCAGCGTTATCACGGGTCTACACACAGATACGCAGTATTTT	CSVITGLHTDTQYF
many	14	TRBJ1-2	NA	TRBV6-2/TRBV6-3	TGTGCCAGCAGAGGGACTGCAGATAACTATGGCTACACCTTC	CASRGTADNYGYTF
many	15	TRBJ1-5	NA	TRBV5-1	TGCGCCAGCAGCTTGGGGGCAGGGGTCGGGCAGCCCCAGCATTTT	CASSLGAGVGQPQHF
NA	15	TRBJ2-1	TRBD2	TRBV27	TGTGCCAGCAGTTTCTTAGGACTAGCGACCAATGAGCAGTTCTTC	CASSFLGLATNEQFF